The rows below give T cell receptor beta chains drawn from one sample of a study of shared T cell receptors in the human thymus. Some clones are missing from TCRdb's copy, which holds only in-frame ones; the method was immunoSEQ multiplex PCR. The repertoire holds some 660,000 clones, with about 89% as singletons. This same sample was also part of a study on human thymus T cells.

Sequenced material: thymocytes. These receptors came from a boy under two years old with a congenital heart defect. Each CDR3 is given with its conserved first and last residue. A D gene is named only where the DNA matches it firmly. Size tells how often a clone was seen (once, few, many) or the class of an expanded clone, and some rows leave it out.

CDR3aa: CASSQRERTNQPQHF
CDR3nt: TGCGCCAGCAGCCAGAGGGAACGGACCAATCAGCCCCAGCATTTT
d_gene: -
len: 15
v_gene: TRBV4-1
j_gene: TRBJ1-5
abundance: -

CDR3aa: CASSCLRDCHGYTF
CDR3nt: TGTGCCAGCAGTTGCCTCCGGGACTGCCATGGCTACACCTTC
d_gene: -
len: 14
v_gene: TRBV6-5
j_gene: TRBJ1-2
abundance: once

CDR3aa: CASSPRDIRDRYSGNTIYF
CDR3nt: TGTGCCAGCAGTCCAAGAGATATCCGGGACAGATACTCTGGAAACACCATATATTTT
d_gene: TRBD1
len: 19
v_gene: TRBV27
j_gene: TRBJ1-3
abundance: -

CDR3aa: CASGLVDTGRQYF
CDR3nt: TGTGCTAGTGGTTTGGTAGACACAGGCCGGCAGTACTTC
d_gene: -
len: 13
v_gene: TRBV12-5
j_gene: TRBJ2-7
abundance: -

CDR3aa: CASTSSHVYNSPLHF
CDR3nt: TGTGCCAGCACTTCGTCACACGTATATAATTCACCCCTCCACTTT
d_gene: -
len: 15
v_gene: TRBV27
j_gene: TRBJ1-6
abundance: -

CDR3aa: CAIQTGTSGNTGELFF
CDR3nt: TGTGCCATTCAAACCGGGACTAGCGGTAACACCGGGGAGCTGTTTTTT
d_gene: TRBD2
len: 16
v_gene: TRBV10-3
j_gene: TRBJ2-2
abundance: -

CDR3aa: CASSSPGQKNTEAFF
CDR3nt: TGTGCCAGCAGCTCTCCGGGACAGAAGAACACTGAAGCTTTCTTT
d_gene: TRBD1
len: 15
v_gene: TRBV28
j_gene: TRBJ1-1
abundance: -

CDR3aa: CAIMIGTGGASYGYTF
CDR3nt: TGTGCCATCATGATAGGGACAGGGGGCGCATCCTATGGCTACACCTTC
d_gene: TRBD1
len: 16
v_gene: TRBV10-3
j_gene: TRBJ1-2
abundance: -

CDR3aa: CASSRGDRDNQPQHF
CDR3nt: TGTGCCAGCAGCAGAGGGGACAGGGACAATCAGCCCCAGCATTTT
d_gene: TRBD1
len: 15
v_gene: TRBV7-2
j_gene: TRBJ1-5
abundance: -

CDR3aa: CAINAGTSGYNEQFF
CDR3nt: TGTGCCATCAACGCCGGGACTAGCGGATACAATGAGCAGTTCTTC
d_gene: TRBD2
len: 15
v_gene: TRBV10-3
j_gene: TRBJ2-1
abundance: -

CDR3aa: CSVPTSGGPPSTDTQYF
CDR3nt: TGCAGCGTACCTACTAGCGGGGGACCCCCTAGCACAGATACGCAGTATTTT
d_gene: TRBD2
len: 17
v_gene: TRBV29-1
j_gene: TRBJ2-3
abundance: -

CDR3aa: CASSTQGSVFTDTQYF
CDR3nt: TGTGCCAGCAGCACACAGGGTAGCGTATTCACAGATACGCAGTATTTT
d_gene: -
len: 16
v_gene: TRBV7-9
j_gene: TRBJ2-3
abundance: -

CDR3aa: CASSTKGTGGQRTEAFF
CDR3nt: TGTGCCAGCAGCACGAAAGGGACAGGGGGCCAGAGGACTGAAGCTTTCTTT
d_gene: TRBD1
len: 17
v_gene: TRBV7-2
j_gene: TRBJ1-1
abundance: -

CDR3aa: CASRAASTDTQYF
CDR3nt: TGCGCCAGCAGAGCCGCGAGCACAGATACGCAGTATTTT
d_gene: -
len: 13
v_gene: TRBV10-1
j_gene: TRBJ2-3
abundance: -

CDR3aa: CASSQGTGEGYEQYF
CDR3nt: TGTGCCAGCAGCCAAGGGACAGGCGAAGGATACGAGCAGTACTTC
d_gene: TRBD1
len: 15
v_gene: TRBV4-2
j_gene: TRBJ2-7
abundance: -

CDR3aa: CASSQGGLAGSGQFF
CDR3nt: TGCGCCAGCAGCCAGGGGGGACTAGCGGGGTCCGGGCAGTTCTTC
d_gene: TRBD2
len: 15
v_gene: TRBV4-3
j_gene: TRBJ2-1
abundance: -

CDR3aa: CASSITNGTGLTGELFF
CDR3nt: TGTGCCAGCAGCATTACGAATGGGACAGGGCTGACCGGGGAGCTGTTTTTT
d_gene: TRBD1
len: 17
v_gene: TRBV14
j_gene: TRBJ2-2
abundance: few

CDR3aa: CATSTSGGRDGYTF
CDR3nt: TGTGCCACCAGCACCTCGGGGGGCAGAGATGGCTACACCTTC
d_gene: -
len: 14
v_gene: TRBV15
j_gene: TRBJ1-2
abundance: -

CDR3aa: CASSLDPTTPSRGSNQPQHF
CDR3nt: TGTGCCAGCAGCTTAGACCCCACAACTCCATCCCGAGGAAGCAATCAGCCCCAGCATTTT
d_gene: -
len: 20
v_gene: TRBV7-6
j_gene: TRBJ1-5
abundance: -

CDR3aa: CASSNPPRPGTIYEQYF
CDR3nt: TGTGCCAGCAGTAACCCTCCCCGGCCGGGGACAATCTACGAGCAGTACTTC
d_gene: -
len: 17
v_gene: TRBV28
j_gene: TRBJ2-7
abundance: -

CDR3aa: CASSAGGSNQPQHF
CDR3nt: TGTGCCAGCAGCGCGGGGGGTAGCAATCAGCCCCAGCATTTT
d_gene: -
len: 14
v_gene: TRBV7-8
j_gene: TRBJ1-5
abundance: -

CDR3aa: CASSPFTGGNYGYTF
CDR3nt: TGTGCCAGCTCACCATTCACAGGGGGAAACTATGGCTACACCTTC
d_gene: TRBD1
len: 15
v_gene: TRBV18
j_gene: TRBJ1-2
abundance: -

CDR3aa: CATSSRTGLNGYTF
CDR3nt: TGTGCCACCAGCAGTCGTACAGGGCTTAATGGCTACACCTTC
d_gene: -
len: 14
v_gene: TRBV15
j_gene: TRBJ1-2
abundance: -

CDR3aa: CASSSSGSGEQYF
CDR3nt: TGTGCCAGCAGCTCTAGCGGGAGTGGCGAGCAGTACTTC
d_gene: TRBD2
len: 13
v_gene: TRBV27
j_gene: TRBJ2-7
abundance: -

CDR3aa: CASNSLQGRLHF
CDR3nt: TGTGCCAGCAACTCACTGCAGGGGCGCCTCCACTTT
d_gene: -
len: 12
v_gene: TRBV6-1
j_gene: TRBJ1-6
abundance: few

CDR3aa: CASSLEFIGRVTEAFF
CDR3nt: TGCGCCAGCAGCTTGGAATTTATAGGCAGGGTCACTGAAGCTTTCTTT
d_gene: -
len: 16
v_gene: TRBV5-1
j_gene: TRBJ1-1
abundance: once

CDR3aa: CAISDVAGEENEQFF
CDR3nt: TGTGCCATCAGTGATGTAGCGGGAGAAGAAAATGAGCAGTTCTTC
d_gene: TRBD2
len: 15
v_gene: TRBV10-3
j_gene: TRBJ2-1
abundance: -

CDR3aa: CASGLVEGRYYTEAFF
CDR3nt: TGTGCTAGTGGTTTGGTGGAGGGACGGTATTACACTGAAGCTTTCTTT
d_gene: -
len: 16
v_gene: TRBV12-5
j_gene: TRBJ1-1
abundance: -

CDR3aa: CASSFTGDTQYF
CDR3nt: TGTGCCAGCAGCTTTACCGGGGATACGCAGTATTTT
d_gene: -
len: 12
v_gene: TRBV5-4
j_gene: TRBJ2-3
abundance: -

CDR3aa: CASSRGTRNNQPQHF
CDR3nt: TGTGCCAGCTCAAGGGGTACAAGAAACAATCAGCCCCAGCATTTT
d_gene: -
len: 15
v_gene: TRBV18
j_gene: TRBJ1-5
abundance: -

CDR3aa: CASSTRPYEQFF
CDR3nt: TGTGCCAGCAGTACCAGGCCCTATGAGCAGTTCTTC
d_gene: -
len: 12
v_gene: TRBV27
j_gene: TRBJ2-1
abundance: -

CDR3aa: CASSPGPEKALYGYTF
CDR3nt: TGCGCCAGCAGCCCAGGGCCAGAGAAAGCTTTATATGGCTACACCTTC
d_gene: -
len: 16
v_gene: TRBV4-3
j_gene: TRBJ1-2
abundance: few

CDR3aa: CASSSADTQYF
CDR3nt: TGCGCCAGCAGCTCGGCAGATACGCAGTATTTT
d_gene: -
len: 11
v_gene: TRBV5-1
j_gene: TRBJ2-3
abundance: -

CDR3aa: CASSPDSRSYEQYF
CDR3nt: TGTGCCAGCAGTCCCGACAGTCGTTCCTACGAGCAGTACTTC
d_gene: -
len: 14
v_gene: TRBV6-1
j_gene: TRBJ2-7
abundance: few

CDR3aa: CAWCCHWRTGRAYEQYF
CDR3nt: TGTGCCTGGTGTTGTCATTGGAGGACAGGGAGGGCCTACGAGCAGTACTTC
d_gene: -
len: 17
v_gene: TRBV30
j_gene: TRBJ2-7
abundance: -

CDR3aa: CASRPTGDGYTF
CDR3nt: TGTGCCAGCAGGCCTACAGGGGATGGCTACACCTTC
d_gene: TRBD1
len: 12
v_gene: TRBV2
j_gene: TRBJ1-2
abundance: -

CDR3aa: CASTATGVFLHYGYTF
CDR3nt: TGTGCCAGTACCGCGACAGGGGTGTTCCTCCACTATGGCTACACCTTC
d_gene: TRBD1
len: 16
v_gene: TRBV19
j_gene: TRBJ1-2
abundance: -

CDR3aa: CASSEYNGLRKYF
CDR3nt: TGTGCCAGCAGTGAATATAACGGACTCAGAAAGTATTTT
d_gene: -
len: 13
v_gene: TRBV25-1
j_gene: TRBJ2-3
abundance: -

CDR3aa: CASSPGLVLDEQYF
CDR3nt: TGTGCCAGCAGCCCCGGACTAGTTCTCGACGAGCAGTACTTC
d_gene: TRBD2
len: 14
v_gene: TRBV13
j_gene: TRBJ2-7
abundance: -

CDR3aa: CASTIKGQRNSNQPQHF
CDR3nt: TGTGCCAGCACCATAAAGGGACAGAGGAATAGCAATCAGCCCCAGCATTTT
d_gene: TRBD1
len: 17
v_gene: TRBV2
j_gene: TRBJ1-5
abundance: -

CDR3aa: CASSVDLTRRTQYF
CDR3nt: TGTGCCAGCAGCGTAGATCTCACGAGGCGGACCCAGTACTTC
d_gene: -
len: 14
v_gene: TRBV9
j_gene: TRBJ2-5
abundance: -

CDR3aa: CASSLISGQEYNSPLHF
CDR3nt: TGTGCCAGCAGTCTAATTTCAGGACAGGAGTATAATTCACCCCTCCACTTT
d_gene: TRBD1
len: 17
v_gene: TRBV27
j_gene: TRBJ1-6
abundance: -

CDR3aa: CASSWKIRTGAQDYGYTF
CDR3nt: TGCGCCAGCAGCTGGAAGATAAGGACAGGGGCCCAAGACTATGGCTACACCTTC
d_gene: TRBD1
len: 18
v_gene: TRBV5-1
j_gene: TRBJ1-2
abundance: -

CDR3aa: CASSRMIGTGSTEAFF
CDR3nt: TGTGCCAGCAGCCGCATGATAGGCACAGGGAGCACTGAAGCTTTCTTT
d_gene: -
len: 16
v_gene: TRBV7-9
j_gene: TRBJ1-1
abundance: -

CDR3aa: CASSPSGGRSYNEQFF
CDR3nt: TGTGCCAGCAGCCCTAGCGGGGGGCGGTCCTACAATGAGCAGTTCTTC
d_gene: TRBD2
len: 16
v_gene: TRBV11-2
j_gene: TRBJ2-1
abundance: -

CDR3aa: CASSLSGQNQETQYF
CDR3nt: TGTGCCAGCAGTTTGTCGGGACAGAACCAAGAGACCCAGTACTTC
d_gene: TRBD1
len: 15
v_gene: TRBV27
j_gene: TRBJ2-5
abundance: once

CDR3aa: CAIRGGYNSPLHF
CDR3nt: TGTGCCATTCGAGGGGGCTATAATTCACCCCTCCACTTT
d_gene: -
len: 13
v_gene: TRBV10-3
j_gene: TRBJ1-6
abundance: -

CDR3aa: CASSPHVRHQNTEAFF
CDR3nt: TGTGCCAGCAGCCCCCACGTGCGACACCAGAACACTGAAGCTTTCTTT
d_gene: -
len: 16
v_gene: TRBV28
j_gene: TRBJ1-1
abundance: -

CDR3aa: CASSILYQETQYF
CDR3nt: TGTGCCAGCAGTATTCTGTACCAAGAGACCCAGTACTTC
d_gene: -
len: 13
v_gene: TRBV27
j_gene: TRBJ2-5
abundance: -

CDR3aa: CASSLSGQEGSNQPQHF
CDR3nt: TGTGCCAGCAGTTTATCCGGACAGGAGGGTAGCAATCAGCCCCAGCATTTT
d_gene: TRBD1
len: 17
v_gene: TRBV27
j_gene: TRBJ1-5
abundance: -

CDR3aa: CASSLHRDTGPNTEAFF
CDR3nt: TGTGCCAGCAGCTTGCACCGGGACACGGGGCCGAACACTGAAGCTTTCTTT
d_gene: -
len: 17
v_gene: TRBV5-6
j_gene: TRBJ1-1
abundance: -

CDR3aa: CSVEGGAKGSYEQYF
CDR3nt: TGCAGCGTTGAAGGTGGGGCTAAGGGCTCCTACGAGCAGTACTTC
d_gene: -
len: 15
v_gene: TRBV29-1
j_gene: TRBJ2-7
abundance: -

CDR3aa: CASRPTEAGNNEQFF
CDR3nt: TGTGCCAGTAGGCCCACGGAGGCGGGGAACAATGAGCAGTTCTTC
d_gene: -
len: 15
v_gene: TRBV19
j_gene: TRBJ2-1
abundance: -

CDR3aa: CASSLTGDNEQFF
CDR3nt: TGTGCCAGCAGCCTGACAGGGGACAATGAGCAGTTCTTC
d_gene: TRBD1
len: 13
v_gene: TRBV5-6
j_gene: TRBJ2-1
abundance: once

CDR3aa: CASSQGAPAKQFF
CDR3nt: TGTGCCAGCAGCCAAGGGGCCCCCGCCAAGCAGTTCTTC
d_gene: -
len: 13
v_gene: TRBV14
j_gene: TRBJ2-1
abundance: -

CDR3aa: CASSPDRDRRLEKLFF
CDR3nt: TGTGCCAGCAGCCCGGACAGGGACCGCCGTCTGGAAAAACTGTTTTTT
d_gene: TRBD1
len: 16
v_gene: TRBV5-6
j_gene: TRBJ1-4
abundance: -

CDR3aa: CARETSGRASIETQYF
CDR3nt: TGTGCCAGGGAGACTAGCGGGAGGGCCTCTATTGAGACCCAGTACTTC
d_gene: TRBD2
len: 16
v_gene: TRBV6-8
j_gene: TRBJ2-5
abundance: -

CDR3aa: CASTKKRGGDETQYF
CDR3nt: TGTGCCAGCACCAAAAAGCGGGGGGGCGATGAGACCCAGTACTTC
d_gene: TRBD2
len: 15
v_gene: TRBV6-6
j_gene: TRBJ2-5
abundance: -

CDR3aa: CASGLVRQGRKIYGYTF
CDR3nt: TGTGCTAGTGGTTTGGTCCGACAGGGCCGCAAGATCTATGGCTACACCTTC
d_gene: TRBD1
len: 17
v_gene: TRBV12-5
j_gene: TRBJ1-2
abundance: few

CDR3aa: CASPPTPGELYEQYF
CDR3nt: TGCGCCAGCCCACCTACGCCAGGGGAACTCTACGAGCAGTACTTC
d_gene: -
len: 15
v_gene: TRBV10-2
j_gene: TRBJ2-7
abundance: -